One and the same sample provided the 10 T cell receptor beta chains below, sequenced in a study of response to subunit inactivated influenza vaccine. TCRdb fed the RT-PCR reads into MiXCR, producing one record per CDR3 protein. Of 250,000 to 350,000 distinct CDR3 sequences listed, about 20% are singletons. The starting material was PBMCs from blood, obtained less than 22 months after vaccination. The receptors come from a man aged 50 to 69 who received an inactivated influenza vaccine.

Written as DNA, the CDR3 is TGTGCCAGCAGCTTCCCCTTAACGGGAGCGACTGAGCAGTTCTTC. Protein product: CASSFPLTGATEQFF. The chain combines TRBV7-2 with TRBJ2-1, with a weak D call TRBD2 (6 bases). Trimming cost V 3 bases and J 9 bases, with 18 bases left between them. The germline CDR1 and CDR2 sequences are SGHTA and FQGNSA. The CDR3 is 15 amino acids.

The genes are TRBV18 and TRBJ2-1; possible D gene TRBD2, 5 bases. Germline-derived CDR1 and CDR2 are KGHSH and LQKENI. V lost 0 bases to trimming and J lost 8 bases, with 8 bases between them. CDR3 size: 13 residues. CDR3 region: CASSPPSVDEQFF. The CDR3 nucleotides are TGTGCCAGCTCACCACCTAGCGTCGATGAGCAGTTCTTC.

This clonotype has just a few counts. The chain carries TRBV6-2 or TRBV6-3 and TRBJ1-3; D uncertain. The CDR3 is made up of 15 amino acids. Trimming cost V 3 bases and J 0 bases, with 9 bases left between them. Looked up from germline, CDR1 is MNHEY and CDR2 is SVGEGT. This CDR3 reads CASSYGRISGNTIYF. In DNA form, the CDR3 reads TGTGCCAGCAGTTATGGCCGAATCTCTGGAAACACCATATATTTT.

The CDR3 DNA reads as TGTGCCAGCAGCTTGGGAGCGGGTACGAACACCGGGGAGCTGTTTTTT. Protein sequence: CASSLGAGTNTGELFF. The rearrangement uses TRBV11-2 and TRBJ2-2, with D possibly being TRBD2 (6 bases). The CDR3 consists of 16 residues. The germline CDR1 and CDR2 sequences are SGHAT and FQNNGV. Trimming removed 3 bases at V and 0 bases at J, with 11 bases between.

The chain employs TRBV7-9 and TRBJ2-7; weak D call: TRBD1 (5 bases). The germline V gene has CDR1 SEHNR and CDR2 FQNEAQ (reference sequence). There are 17 residues in the CDR3. V dropped 5 bases and J dropped 5 bases, with 25 bases sitting between them. In DNA form, the CDR3 reads TGTGCCAGCAGCCCTACCCCCGTTGACCCCAGGGCTGACGAGCAGTACTTC. Protein product: CASSPTPVDPRADEQYF.

The V call is TRBV6-1, the J call TRBJ2-2, with D perhaps matching TRBD2 (5 bases). Trimming pared 6 bases from V and 4 bases from J, leaving 9 bases between. CDR3 length: 13 amino acids. Germline assignment: CDR1 MNHNS and CDR2 SASEGT. DNA of the CDR3: TGTGCCAGCAGCCTCGGGGTCACCGGGGAGCTGTTTTTT. It is translated as CASSLGVTGELFF.

The rearrangement joins TRBV6-5 to TRBJ2-5; 7 bases fit TRBD1. Per germline, CDR1 MNHEY and CDR2 SVGAGI. Trimming cost V 5 bases and J 4 bases; bases outside gene matches: 7. This CDR3 is 14 amino acids long. CDR3 DNA sequence: TGTGCCAGCAGTCTACAGGGGTGGGGAGAGACCCAGTACTTC. Translated, it gives CASSLQGWGETQYF.

This clonotype has more than one count but fewer than ten. CDR3: CAIRVGGSTDTQYF. The CDR3 DNA reads TGTGCCATCAGAGTGGGGGGGAGCACAGATACGCAGTATTTT. The rearrangement links TRBV10-3 to TRBJ2-3; 7 nucleotides line up with TRBD2. From germline, CDR1 is ENHRY and CDR2 SYGVKD. The CDR3 has 14 residues. J gave up 0 bases and V 6 bases, and 3 bases lay outside the gene matches.

V usage is TRBV27 and J usage is TRBJ1-2, with D unresolved. Germline-derived CDR1 and CDR2 are MNHEY and SMNVEV (reference sequence). The V and J ends lost 8 bases and 3 bases respectively, with 28 bases between them. This CDR3 region has 18 residues. The CDR3 nucleotides read TGTGCCAGCGGCCGGTATTCCTACCGGGCCTCCGGTGACTATGGCTACACCTTC. Translating gives CASGRYSYRASGDYGYTF.

The V gene is TRBV20-1, the J gene TRBJ2-7, with TRBD1 matching 7 bases. The germline CDR1 and CDR2 sequences are DFQATT and SNEGSKA (reference sequence). The CDR3 is made up of 11 amino acids. The trim removed 7 bases at V and 5 bases at J, leaving 5 bases unmatched. The CDR3 nucleotides read TGCAGTGTTCAACAGGGGAACGAGCAGTACTTC. This sequence encodes CSVQQGNEQYF.